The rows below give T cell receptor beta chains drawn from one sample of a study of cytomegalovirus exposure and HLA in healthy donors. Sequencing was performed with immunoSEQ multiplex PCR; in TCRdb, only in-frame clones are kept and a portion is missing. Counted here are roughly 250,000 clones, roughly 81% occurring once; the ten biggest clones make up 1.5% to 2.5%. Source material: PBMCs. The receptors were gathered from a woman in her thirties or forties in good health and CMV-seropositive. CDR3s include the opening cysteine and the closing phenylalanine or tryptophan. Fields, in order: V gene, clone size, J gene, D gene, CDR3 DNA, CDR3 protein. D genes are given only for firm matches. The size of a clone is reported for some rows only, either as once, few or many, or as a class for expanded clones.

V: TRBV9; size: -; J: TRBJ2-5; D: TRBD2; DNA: TGTGCCAGCAGCGGCCTAGCGGAAGAGACCCAGTACTTC; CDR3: CASSGLAEETQYF
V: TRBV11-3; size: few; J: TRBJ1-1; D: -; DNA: TGTGCCAGCAACTTAGGTGGGGCGAACACTGAAGCTTTCTTT; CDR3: CASNLGGANTEAFF
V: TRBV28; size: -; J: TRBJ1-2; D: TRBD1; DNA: TGTGCCAGCAGTTTATTTAGGGGACAGGGCTATGGCTACACCTTC; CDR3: CASSLFRGQGYGYTF
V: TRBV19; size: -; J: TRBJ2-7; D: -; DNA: TGTGCCAGTAGTCCTCAGCGGACTGCCCTGACCTACGAGCAGTACTTC; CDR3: CASSPQRTALTYEQYF
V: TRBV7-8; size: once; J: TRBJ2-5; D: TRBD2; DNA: TGTGCCAGCAGCGAGCGACTAGCGGGATTGGGGGAGACCCAGTACTTC; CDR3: CASSERLAGLGETQYF
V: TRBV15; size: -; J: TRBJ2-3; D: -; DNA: TGTGCCACCAGCAGGGGTATTGGCGGCGTGGATACGCAGTATTTT; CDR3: CATSRGIGGVDTQYF
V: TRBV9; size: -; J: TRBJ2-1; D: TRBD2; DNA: TGTGCCAGCGGGGCGGGAGAAAGGGATGAGCAGTTCTTC; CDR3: CASGAGERDEQFF
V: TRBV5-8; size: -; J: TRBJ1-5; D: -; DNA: TGTGCCAGCAGCTCATATCAGCCCCAGCATTTT; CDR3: CASSSYQPQHF
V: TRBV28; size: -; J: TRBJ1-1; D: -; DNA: TGTGCCAGCAGTTCTATGAACACTGAAGCTTTCTTT; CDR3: CASSSMNTEAFF
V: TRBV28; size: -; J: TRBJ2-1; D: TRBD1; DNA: TGTGCCAGCAGTTTAGTAGGGCAGGGGGTACGAAATGAGCAGTTCTTC; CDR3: CASSLVGQGVRNEQFF
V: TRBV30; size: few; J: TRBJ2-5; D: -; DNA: TGTGCCTGGAGTGATAACGCGGGCTTTCAAGAGACCCAGTACTTC; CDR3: CAWSDNAGFQETQYF
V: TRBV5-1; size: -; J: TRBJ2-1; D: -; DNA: TGCGCCAGCAGCTCGGACTGGGGTGAGCAGTTCTTC; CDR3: CASSSDWGEQFF
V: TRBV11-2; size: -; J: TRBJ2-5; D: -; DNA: TGTGCCAGCAGGGATGGGGCCATAGGGGGGACCCAGTACTTC; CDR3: CASRDGAIGGTQYF
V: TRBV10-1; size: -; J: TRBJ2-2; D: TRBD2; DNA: TGCGCCAGCAGTGCGGGAGGGCACACCGGGGAGCTGTTTTTT; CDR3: CASSAGGHTGELFF
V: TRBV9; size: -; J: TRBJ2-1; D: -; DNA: TGTGCCAGCAGCCCCTCGGCAGGGTATCGCTACAATGAGCAGTTCTTC; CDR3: CASSPSAGYRYNEQFF
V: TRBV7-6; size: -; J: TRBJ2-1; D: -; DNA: TGTGCCAGCAGCTTAGCCCCCAGGGCAGGTCGGTACAATGAGCAGTTCTTC; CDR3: CASSLAPRAGRYNEQFF
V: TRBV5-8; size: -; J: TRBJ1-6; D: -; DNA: TGTGCCAGCAGCTTGCCTTGGAGTAATTCACCCCTCCACTTT; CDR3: CASSLPWSNSPLHF
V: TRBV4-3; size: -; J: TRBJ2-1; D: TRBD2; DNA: TGCGCCAGCAGCCAAGACAACAGCGGGAGATCCTACAATGAGCAGTTCTTC; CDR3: CASSQDNSGRSYNEQFF
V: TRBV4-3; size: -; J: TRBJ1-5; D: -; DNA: TGCGCCAGCAGCCAAGGATTTGGGCTTCAGCCCCAGCATTTT; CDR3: CASSQGFGLQPQHF
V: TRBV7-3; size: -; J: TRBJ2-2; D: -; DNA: TGTGCCAGCAGCGCAGGCAGGACAACGAACACCGGGGAGCTGTTTTTT; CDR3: CASSAGRTTNTGELFF
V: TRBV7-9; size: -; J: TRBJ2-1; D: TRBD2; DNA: TGTGCCAGCAGTTGGACTAGCGGTAACAATGAGCAGTTCTTC; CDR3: CASSWTSGNNEQFF
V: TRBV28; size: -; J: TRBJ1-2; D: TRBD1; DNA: TGTGCCAGCAGTCCGGAGGGGGCGCGAGGCTATGGCTACACCTTC; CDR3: CASSPEGARGYGYTF
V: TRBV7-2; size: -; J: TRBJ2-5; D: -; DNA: TGTGCCAGCAGCCCTCGTGGAGGGGTGAAGACCCAGTACTTC; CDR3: CASSPRGGVKTQYF
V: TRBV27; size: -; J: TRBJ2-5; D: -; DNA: TGTGCCAGCAGTGAGGTCGGATCCCAAGAGACCCAGTACTTC; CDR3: CASSEVGSQETQYF
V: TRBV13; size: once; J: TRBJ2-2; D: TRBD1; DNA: TGTGCCAGCAGCTTAGGGGACAGGGGCCCGAACACCGGGGAGCTGTTTTTT; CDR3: CASSLGDRGPNTGELFF
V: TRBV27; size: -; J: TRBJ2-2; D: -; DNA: TGTGCCAGCAGACCTACAGCCATGGTAACGGACACCGGGGAGCTGTTTTTT; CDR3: CASRPTAMVTDTGELFF
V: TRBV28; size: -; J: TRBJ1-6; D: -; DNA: TGTGCCAGCAGAAGACAGGAGGTCTCACCCCTCCACTTT; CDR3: CASRRQEVSPLHF
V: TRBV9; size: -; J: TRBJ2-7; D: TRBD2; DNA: TGTGCCAGCAGCCCCACCGGGGGGGGGAAAAACGAGCAGTACTTC; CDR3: CASSPTGGGKNEQYF
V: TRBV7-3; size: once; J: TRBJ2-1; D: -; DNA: TGTGCCAGCAGCCCCAAAGAGACTAGTTTCTCCTACAATGAGCAGTTCTTC; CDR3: CASSPKETSFSYNEQFF
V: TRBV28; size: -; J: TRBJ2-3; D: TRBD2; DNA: TGTGCCAGCAGTTCGAGCGGGAGATACACAGATACGCAGTATTTT; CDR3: CASSSSGRYTDTQYF
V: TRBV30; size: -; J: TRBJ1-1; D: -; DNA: TGTGCCTGGAGTCACACACGGGGGGAGACTGAAGCTTTCTTT; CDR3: CAWSHTRGETEAFF
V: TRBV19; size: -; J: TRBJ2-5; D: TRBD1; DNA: TGTGCCAGTAGCCCCGGGACAGGGGTCCAAGAGACCCAGTACTTC; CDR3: CASSPGTGVQETQYF
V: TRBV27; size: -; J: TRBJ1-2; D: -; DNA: TGTGCCAGCAGTCACGGTGCAGGGAAAAGTGGCTACACCTTC; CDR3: CASSHGAGKSGYTF
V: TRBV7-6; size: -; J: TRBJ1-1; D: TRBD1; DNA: TGTGCCAGCAGCTCCCAACAGGGGTTGGGGGACACTGAAGCTTTCTTT; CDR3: CASSSQQGLGDTEAFF
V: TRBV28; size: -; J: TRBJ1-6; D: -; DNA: TGTGCCAGCAAAGGGGGACAATCCTATAATTCACCCCTCCACTTT; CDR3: CASKGGQSYNSPLHF
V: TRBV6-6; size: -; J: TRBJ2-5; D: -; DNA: TGTGCCAGCAGCCCAAGTACCCGGGAGACCCAGTACTTC; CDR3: CASSPSTRETQYF
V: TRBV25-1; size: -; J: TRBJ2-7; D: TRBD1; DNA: TGTGCCAGCAGTGCGACAGGGGGCAGCAGCGGACAGTACGAGCAGTACTTC; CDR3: CASSATGGSSGQYEQYF
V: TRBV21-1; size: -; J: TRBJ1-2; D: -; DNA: TGTGCCAGCAGCCAAAGAGAAAGATATGGCTACACCTTC; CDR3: CASSQRERYGYTF
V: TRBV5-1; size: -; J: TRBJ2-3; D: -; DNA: TGCGCCAGCAGCTTTAGCGGAGAGGGTCCCGGAGATACGCAGTATTTT; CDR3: CASSFSGEGPGDTQYF
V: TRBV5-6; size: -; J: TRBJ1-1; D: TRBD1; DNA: TGTGCCAGCAGCCCGGACAGGCACACTGAAGCTTTCTTT; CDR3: CASSPDRHTEAFF
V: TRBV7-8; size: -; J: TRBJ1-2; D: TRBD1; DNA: TGTGCCAGCAGCTTAGGTACAGGGGACTATGGCTACACCTTC; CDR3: CASSLGTGDYGYTF
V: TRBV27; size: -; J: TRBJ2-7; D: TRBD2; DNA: TGTGCCAGCAGGGGAGCGGGAGAACCTTACGAGCAGTACTTC; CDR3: CASRGAGEPYEQYF
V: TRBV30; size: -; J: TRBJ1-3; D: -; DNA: TGTGCCTGGCAAGGGGGCACCATATATTTT; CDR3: CAWQGGTIYF
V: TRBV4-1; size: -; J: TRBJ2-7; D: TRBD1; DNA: TGCGCCAGCAGCCAAGAAGGACAGGGATACTACGAGCAGTACTTC; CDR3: CASSQEGQGYYEQYF
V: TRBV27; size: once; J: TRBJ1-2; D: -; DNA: TGTGCCAGCAGTCCAGCCCGAGACAGGCCTTTTCGGCTGGGCTACACCTTC; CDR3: CASSPARDRPFRLGYTF
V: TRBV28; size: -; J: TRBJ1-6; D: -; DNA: TGTGCCAGCAGTAACACGGACAGTCTGGCCAATTCACCCCTCCACTTT; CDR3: CASSNTDSLANSPLHF
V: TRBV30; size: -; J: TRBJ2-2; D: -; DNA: TGTGCCTGGAGTGTAAACGGGGTTGGGGAGCTGTTTTTT; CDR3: CAWSVNGVGELFF
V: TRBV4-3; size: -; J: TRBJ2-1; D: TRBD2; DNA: TGCGCCAGCAGCCAAGAGAGGACTAGCGGGAGGGGCGCTAACAATGAGCAGTTCTTC; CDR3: CASSQERTSGRGANNEQFF
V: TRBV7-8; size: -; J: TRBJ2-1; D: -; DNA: TGTGCCAGTACGACTAGTGGGAATGAGCAGTTCTTC; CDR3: CASTTSGNEQFF
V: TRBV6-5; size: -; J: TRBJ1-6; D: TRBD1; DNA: TGTGCCAGCAGATATGGGACAGGGCGTTCACCCCTCCACTTT; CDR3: CASRYGTGRSPLHF
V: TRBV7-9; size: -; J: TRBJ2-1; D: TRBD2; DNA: TGTGCCAGCAGCCGGGACTACTACAATGAGCAGTTCTTC; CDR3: CASSRDYYNEQFF
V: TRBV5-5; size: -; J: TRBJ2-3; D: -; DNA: TGTGCCAGCAGCTTTGACTACCAAATGGCAGATACGCAGTATTTT; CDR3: CASSFDYQMADTQYF
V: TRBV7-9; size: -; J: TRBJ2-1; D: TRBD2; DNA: TGTGCCAGCAGCCAACTAGCGGGAGGGAACAATGAGCAGTTCTTC; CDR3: CASSQLAGGNNEQFF